The entry below gives a single T cell receptor beta chain sequence along with its context. Its antigen remains unidentified. This sample is part of a study of cytomegalovirus exposure and HLA in healthy donors. Points from the study as a whole: Versus the approximately 720-donor mean, an Asian-associated ancestry cluster reportedly showed fewer N-insertions in a later analysis.

CDR3 length: 15 residues. The ends were cut back, 0 bases at V and 4 bases at J, with 12 bases in the middle. Germline-derived CDR1 and CDR2 are LNHNV and YYDKDF (reference sequence). 60 Vbeta and 13 Jbeta primers were used in PCR. Generated by immunoSEQ multiplex PCR, the TCRdb table keeps only in-frame clones and is missing some. The sample includes over 150,000 clones, roughly three quarters of them seen just once. This TCR was sampled from a male donor in good health and CMV-seronegative. This chain links TRBV15 with TRBJ1-2, with a tentative D call TRBD1 (5 bases). Sequencing used PBMCs. The CDR3 DNA sequence: TGTGCCACCAGCAGAGATTCGGGGCGGGGCTATGGCTACACCTTC. Amino acids: CATSRDSGRGYGYTF.